Only a few counts were recorded for the clone carrying this TCR beta chain. The data originate from a study of cytomegalovirus exposure and HLA in healthy donors. The PCR made use of 60 Vbeta and 13 Jbeta primers. Profiling relied on immunoSEQ multiplex PCR, and the TCRdb table lists in-frame clones only, not all of them. The sample lists approximately 110,000 clones, 79% occurring once. J was trimmed by 7 bases and V by 3 bases; bases with no gene match: 11. The CDR3 has 16 amino acids. Germline CDR1 is MGHRA and CDR2 is YSYEKL. This sequence joins TRBV4-1 and TRBJ1-2; TRBD1 aligns across 10 bases. Source material: PBMCs. The TCR sequence derives from a woman aged 35 to 49 in good health and CMV-seronegative. The CDR3 protein is CASSHARDRGVFGYTF. The CDR3, as DNA: TGCGCCAGCAGCCATGCCAGGGACAGGGGAGTCTTTGGCTACACCTTC.